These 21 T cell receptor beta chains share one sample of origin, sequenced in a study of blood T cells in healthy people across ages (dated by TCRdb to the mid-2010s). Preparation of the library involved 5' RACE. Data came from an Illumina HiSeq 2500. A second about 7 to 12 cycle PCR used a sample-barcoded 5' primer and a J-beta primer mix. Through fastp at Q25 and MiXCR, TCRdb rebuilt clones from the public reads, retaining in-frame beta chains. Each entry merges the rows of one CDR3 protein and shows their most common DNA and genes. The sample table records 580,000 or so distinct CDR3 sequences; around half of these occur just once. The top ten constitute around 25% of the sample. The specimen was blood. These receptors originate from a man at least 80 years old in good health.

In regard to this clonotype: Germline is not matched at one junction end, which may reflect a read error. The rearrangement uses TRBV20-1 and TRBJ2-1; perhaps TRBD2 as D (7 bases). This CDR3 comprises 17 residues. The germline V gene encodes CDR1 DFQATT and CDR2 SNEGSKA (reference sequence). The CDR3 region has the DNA TGCAGTGCTAGAAAAGGTGAGGCGGGGGCCTCCTACAATGAGCAGTTTTTC. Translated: CSARKGEAGASYNEQFF.

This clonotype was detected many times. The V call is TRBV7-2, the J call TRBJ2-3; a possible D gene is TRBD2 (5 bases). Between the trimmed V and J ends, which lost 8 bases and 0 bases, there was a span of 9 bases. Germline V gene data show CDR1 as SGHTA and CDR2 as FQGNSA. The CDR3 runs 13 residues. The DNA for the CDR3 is TGTGCCAGCGCCAGCGGAAGCACAGATACGCAGTATTTT. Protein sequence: CASASGSTDTQYF.

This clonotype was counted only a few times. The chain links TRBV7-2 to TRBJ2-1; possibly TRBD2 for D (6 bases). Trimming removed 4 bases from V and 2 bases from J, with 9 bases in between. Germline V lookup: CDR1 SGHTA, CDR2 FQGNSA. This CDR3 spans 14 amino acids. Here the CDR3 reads CASSSWTTYNEQFF. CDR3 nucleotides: TGTGCCAGCAGCTCCTGGACTACCTACAATGAGCAGTTCTTC.

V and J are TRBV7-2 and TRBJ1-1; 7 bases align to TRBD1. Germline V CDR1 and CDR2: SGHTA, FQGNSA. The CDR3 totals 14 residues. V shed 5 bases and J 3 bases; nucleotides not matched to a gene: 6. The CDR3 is CASSRQGKDTEAFF. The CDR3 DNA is TGTGCCAGCAGCAGACAGGGTAAAGACACTGAAGCTTTCTTT.

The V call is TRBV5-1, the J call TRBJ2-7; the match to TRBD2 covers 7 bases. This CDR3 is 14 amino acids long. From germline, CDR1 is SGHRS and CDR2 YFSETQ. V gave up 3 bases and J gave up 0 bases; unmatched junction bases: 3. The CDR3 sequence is CASSWGLSSYEQYF. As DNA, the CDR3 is TGCGCCAGCAGCTGGGGACTAAGCTCCTACGAGCAGTACTTC.

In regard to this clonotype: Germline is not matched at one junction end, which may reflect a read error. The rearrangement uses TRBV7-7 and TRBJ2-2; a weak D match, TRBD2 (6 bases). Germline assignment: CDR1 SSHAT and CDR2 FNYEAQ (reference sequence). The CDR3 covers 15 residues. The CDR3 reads CASSPGRINTGELFF. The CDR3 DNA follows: TGTGCTAGCAGCCCCGGGAGAATTAACACCGGGGAGCTGTTTTTT.

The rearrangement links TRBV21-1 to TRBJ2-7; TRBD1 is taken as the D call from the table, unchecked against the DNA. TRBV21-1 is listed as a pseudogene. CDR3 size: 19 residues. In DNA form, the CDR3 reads TGTGCCAGCAGTCCCGAGGGACAGGGGGCCACTTCAAGCTCCTACGAGCAGTACTTC. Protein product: CASSPEGQGATSSSYEQYF.

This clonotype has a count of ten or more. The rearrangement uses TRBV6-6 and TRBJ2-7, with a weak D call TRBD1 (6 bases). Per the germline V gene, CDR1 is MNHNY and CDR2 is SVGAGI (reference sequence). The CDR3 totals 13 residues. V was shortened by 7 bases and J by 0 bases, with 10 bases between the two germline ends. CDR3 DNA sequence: TGTGCCAGCACCAAGACAGGCTCCTACGAGCAGTACTTC. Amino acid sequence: CASTKTGSYEQYF.

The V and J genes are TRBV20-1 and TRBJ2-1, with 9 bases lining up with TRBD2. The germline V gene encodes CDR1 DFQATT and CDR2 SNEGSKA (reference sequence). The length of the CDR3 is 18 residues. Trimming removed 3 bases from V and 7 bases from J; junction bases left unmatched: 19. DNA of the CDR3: TGCAGTGCTAGGCGCCCCTTGACTAGCGGAGGTCGGGCGAATGAGCAGTTCTTC. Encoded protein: CSARRPLTSGGRANEQFF.

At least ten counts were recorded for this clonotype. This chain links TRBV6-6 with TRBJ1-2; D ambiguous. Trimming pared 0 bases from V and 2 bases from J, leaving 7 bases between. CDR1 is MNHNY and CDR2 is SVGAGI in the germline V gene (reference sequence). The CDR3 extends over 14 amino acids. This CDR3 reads CASSYSTRNYGYTF. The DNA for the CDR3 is TGTGCCAGCAGTTACTCGACCAGGAACTATGGCTACACCTTC.

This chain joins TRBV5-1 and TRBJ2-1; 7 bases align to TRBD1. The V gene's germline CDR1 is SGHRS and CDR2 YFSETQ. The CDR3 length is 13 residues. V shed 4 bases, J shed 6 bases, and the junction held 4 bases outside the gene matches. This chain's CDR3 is CASSRGDSNEQFF. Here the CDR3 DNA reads TGCGCCAGCAGCCGAGGGGACAGCAATGAGCAGTTCTTC. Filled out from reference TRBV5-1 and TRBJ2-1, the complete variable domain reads KAGVTQTPRYLIKTRGQQVTLSCSPISGHRSVSWYQQTPGQGLQFLFEYFSETQRNKGNFPGRFSGRQFSNSRSEMNVSTLELGDSALYLCASSRGDSNEQFFGPGTRLTVL.

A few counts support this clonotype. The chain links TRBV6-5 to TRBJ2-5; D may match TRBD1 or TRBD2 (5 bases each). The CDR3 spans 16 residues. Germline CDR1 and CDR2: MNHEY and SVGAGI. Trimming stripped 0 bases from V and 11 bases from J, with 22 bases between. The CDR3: CASSYSTAPLGDEQYF. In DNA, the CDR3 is TGTGCCAGCAGTTACTCGACGGCCCCATTGGGGGATGAGCAGTACTTC.

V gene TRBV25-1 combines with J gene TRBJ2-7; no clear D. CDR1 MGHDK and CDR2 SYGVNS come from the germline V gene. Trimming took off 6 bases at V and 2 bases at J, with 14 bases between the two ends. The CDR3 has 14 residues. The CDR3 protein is CASSPGPPAYEQYF. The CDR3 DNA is TGTGCCAGCAGCCCGGGCCCCCCGGCCTACGAGCAGTACTTC.

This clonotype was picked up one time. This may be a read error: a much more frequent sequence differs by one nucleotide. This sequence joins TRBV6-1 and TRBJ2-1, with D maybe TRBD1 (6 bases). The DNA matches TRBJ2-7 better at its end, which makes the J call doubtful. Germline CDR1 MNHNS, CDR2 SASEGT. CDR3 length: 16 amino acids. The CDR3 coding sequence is TGTGCCAGCAGCGAGGGGGAGCTCCGAACCTACAATGAGCAGTACTTC. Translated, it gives CASSEGELRTYNEQYF.

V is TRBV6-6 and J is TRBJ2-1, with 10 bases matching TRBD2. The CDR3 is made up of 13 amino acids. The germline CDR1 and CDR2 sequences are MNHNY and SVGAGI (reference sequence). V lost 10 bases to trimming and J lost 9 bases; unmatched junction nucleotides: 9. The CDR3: CATSGTSDSEQFF. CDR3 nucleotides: TGTGCCACCTCCGGGACTAGCGACAGTGAGCAGTTCTTC.

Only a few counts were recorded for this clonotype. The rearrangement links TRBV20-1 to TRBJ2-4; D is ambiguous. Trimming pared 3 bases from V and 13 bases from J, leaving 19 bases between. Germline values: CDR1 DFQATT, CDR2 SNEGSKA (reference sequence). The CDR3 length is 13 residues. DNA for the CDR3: TGCAGTGCTAGCCCTAGTCCCCAGTTGGAGCAGTACTTC. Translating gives CSASPSPQLEQYF.

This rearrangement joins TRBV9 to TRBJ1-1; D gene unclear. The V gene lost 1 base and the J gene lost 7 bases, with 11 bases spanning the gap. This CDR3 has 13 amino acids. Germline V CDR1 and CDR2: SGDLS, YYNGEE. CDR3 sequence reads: CASSVSVGGEAFF. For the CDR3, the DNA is TGTGCCAGCAGCGTATCGGTCGGAGGTGAAGCTTTCTTT.

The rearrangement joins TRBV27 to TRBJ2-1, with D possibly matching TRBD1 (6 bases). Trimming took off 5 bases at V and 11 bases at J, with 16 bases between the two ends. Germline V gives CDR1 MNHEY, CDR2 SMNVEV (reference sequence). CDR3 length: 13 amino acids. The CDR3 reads CASSVETGSKQFF. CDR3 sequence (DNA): TGTGCCAGCAGTGTAGAGACAGGTTCTAAGCAGTTCTTC.

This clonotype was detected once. The CDR3 DNA sequence: TGTGCCTGGAGTCGAGGCAACACCGGGGAGCTGTTTTTT. It yields the protein CAWSRGNTGELFF. V gene TRBV30 combines with J gene TRBJ2-2; D remains unclear. Germline loops: CDR1 GTSNPN, CDR2 SVGIG (reference sequence). Trimming cost V 2 bases and J 2 bases, with 6 bases left between them. The CDR3 is made up of 13 amino acids.

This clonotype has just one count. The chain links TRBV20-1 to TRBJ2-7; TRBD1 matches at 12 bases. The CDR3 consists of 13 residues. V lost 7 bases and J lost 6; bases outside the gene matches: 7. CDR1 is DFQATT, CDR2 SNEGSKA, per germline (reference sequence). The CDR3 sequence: CSVRGQGAAEQYF. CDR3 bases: TGCAGTGTACGGGGACAGGGGGCGGCCGAGCAGTACTTC.

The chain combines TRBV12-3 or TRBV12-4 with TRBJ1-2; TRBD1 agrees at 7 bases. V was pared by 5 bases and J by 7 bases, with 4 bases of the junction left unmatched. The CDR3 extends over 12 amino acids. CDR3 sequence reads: CASSPTGAGYTF. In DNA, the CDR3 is TGTGCCAGCAGTCCCACAGGGGCTGGCTACACCTTC.